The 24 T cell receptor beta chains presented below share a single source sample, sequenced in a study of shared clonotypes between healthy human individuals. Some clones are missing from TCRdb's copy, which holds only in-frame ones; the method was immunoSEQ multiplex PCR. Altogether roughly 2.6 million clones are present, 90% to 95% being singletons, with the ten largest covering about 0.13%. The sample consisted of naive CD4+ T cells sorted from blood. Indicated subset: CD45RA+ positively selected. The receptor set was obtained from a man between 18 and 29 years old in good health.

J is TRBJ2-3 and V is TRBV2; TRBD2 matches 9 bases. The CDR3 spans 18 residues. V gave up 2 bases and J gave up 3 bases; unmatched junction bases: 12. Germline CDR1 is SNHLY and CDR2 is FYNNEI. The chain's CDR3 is CASSERSLGLALTDTQYF. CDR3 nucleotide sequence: TGTGCCAGCAGTGAAAGGAGCTTGGGACTAGCTTTGACAGATACGCAGTATTTT.

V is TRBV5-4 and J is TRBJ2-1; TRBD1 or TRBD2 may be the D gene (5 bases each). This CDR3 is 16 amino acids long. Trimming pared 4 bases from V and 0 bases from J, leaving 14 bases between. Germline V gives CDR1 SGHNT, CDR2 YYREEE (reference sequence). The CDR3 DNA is TGTGCCAGCAGCGGGCCTGGGGCGGGCTCCTACAATGAGCAGTTCTTC. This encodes CASSGPGAGSYNEQFF. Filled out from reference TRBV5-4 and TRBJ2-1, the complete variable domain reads ETGVTQSPTHLIKTRGQQVTLRCSSQSGHNTVSWYQQALGQGPQFIFQYYREEENGRGNFPPRFSGLQFPNYSSELNVNALELDDSALYLCASSGPGAGSYNEQFFGPGTRLTVL.

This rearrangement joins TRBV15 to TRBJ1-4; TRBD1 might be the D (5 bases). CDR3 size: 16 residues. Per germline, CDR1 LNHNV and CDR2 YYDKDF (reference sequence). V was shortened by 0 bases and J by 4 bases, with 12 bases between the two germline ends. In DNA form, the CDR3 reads TGTGCCACCAGCAGAGATCTAGCGACAGATAATGAAAAACTGTTTTTT. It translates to CATSRDLATDNEKLFF.

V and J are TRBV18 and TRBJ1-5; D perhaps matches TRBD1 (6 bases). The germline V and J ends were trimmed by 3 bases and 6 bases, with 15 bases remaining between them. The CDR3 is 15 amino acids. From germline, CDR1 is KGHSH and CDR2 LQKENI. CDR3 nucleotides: TGTGCCAGCTCACCGGGACCGGAGGGGGGTCAGCCCCAGCATTTT. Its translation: CASSPGPEGGQPQHF.

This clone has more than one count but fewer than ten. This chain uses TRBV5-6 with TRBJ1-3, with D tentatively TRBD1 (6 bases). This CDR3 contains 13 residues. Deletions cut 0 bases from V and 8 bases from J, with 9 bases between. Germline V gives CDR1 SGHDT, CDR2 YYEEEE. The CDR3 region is CASSLGTVHTIYF. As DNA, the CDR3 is TGTGCCAGCAGCTTGGGGACAGTCCACACCATATATTTT.

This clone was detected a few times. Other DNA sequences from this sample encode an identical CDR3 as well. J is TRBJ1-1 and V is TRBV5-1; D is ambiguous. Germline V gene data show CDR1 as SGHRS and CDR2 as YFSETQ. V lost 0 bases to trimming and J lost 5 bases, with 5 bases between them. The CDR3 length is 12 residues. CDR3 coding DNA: TGCGCCAGCAGCTTGGAAGGGACTGAAGCTTTCTTT. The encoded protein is CASSLEGTEAFF.

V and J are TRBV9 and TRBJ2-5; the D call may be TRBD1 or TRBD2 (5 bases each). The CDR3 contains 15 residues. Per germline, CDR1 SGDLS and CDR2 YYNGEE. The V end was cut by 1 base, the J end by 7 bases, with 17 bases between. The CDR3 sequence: CASSVLRGPETTQYF. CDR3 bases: TGTGCCAGCAGCGTACTCCGGGGCCCGGAGACGACCCAGTACTTC.

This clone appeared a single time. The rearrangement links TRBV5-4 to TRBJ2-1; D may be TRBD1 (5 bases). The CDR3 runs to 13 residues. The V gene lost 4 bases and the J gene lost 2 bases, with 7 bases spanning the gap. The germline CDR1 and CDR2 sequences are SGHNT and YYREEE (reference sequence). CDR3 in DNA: TGTGCCAGCAGCCCGGACACCTACAATGAGCAGTTCTTC. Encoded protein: CASSPDTYNEQFF.

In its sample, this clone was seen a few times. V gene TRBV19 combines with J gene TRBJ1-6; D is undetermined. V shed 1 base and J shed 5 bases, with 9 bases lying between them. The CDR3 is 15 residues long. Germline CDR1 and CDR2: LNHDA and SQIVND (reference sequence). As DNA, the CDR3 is TGTGCCAGTAGTATAGTGGAAGGGAATAATTCACCCCTCCACTTT. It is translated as CASSIVEGNNSPLHF.

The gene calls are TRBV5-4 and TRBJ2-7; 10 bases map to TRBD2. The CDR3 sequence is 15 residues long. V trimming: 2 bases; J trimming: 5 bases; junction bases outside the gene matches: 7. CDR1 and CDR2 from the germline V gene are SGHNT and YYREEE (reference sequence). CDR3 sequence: CASSLASGSQNEQYF. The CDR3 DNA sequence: TGTGCCAGCAGCTTAGCTAGCGGGAGTCAGAACGAGCAGTACTTC. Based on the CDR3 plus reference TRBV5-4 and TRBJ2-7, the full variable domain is ETGVTQSPTHLIKTRGQQVTLRCSSQSGHNTVSWYQQALGQGPQFIFQYYREEENGRGNFPPRFSGLQFPNYSSELNVNALELDDSALYLCASSLASGSQNEQYFGPGTRLTVT.

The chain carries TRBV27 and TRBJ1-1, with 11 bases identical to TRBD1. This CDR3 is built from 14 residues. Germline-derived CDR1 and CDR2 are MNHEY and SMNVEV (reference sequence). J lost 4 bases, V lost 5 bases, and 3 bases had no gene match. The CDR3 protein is CASSIGTGGTEAFF. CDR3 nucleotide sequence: TGTGCCAGCAGTATAGGGACAGGGGGCACTGAAGCTTTCTTT.

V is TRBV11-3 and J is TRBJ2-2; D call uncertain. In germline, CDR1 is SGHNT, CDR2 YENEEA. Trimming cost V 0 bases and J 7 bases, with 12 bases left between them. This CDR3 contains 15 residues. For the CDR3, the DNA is TGTGCCAGCAGCTTAGATCCCGGTCTCGGCGGGGAGCTGTTTTTT. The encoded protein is CASSLDPGLGGELFF.

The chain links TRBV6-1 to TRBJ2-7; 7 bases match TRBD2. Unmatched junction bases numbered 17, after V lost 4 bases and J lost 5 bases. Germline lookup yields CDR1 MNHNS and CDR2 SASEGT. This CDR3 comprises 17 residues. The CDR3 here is CASSVIEGGITSHEQYF. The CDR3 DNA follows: TGTGCCAGCAGTGTTATTGAGGGAGGGATAACTTCCCACGAGCAGTACTTC.

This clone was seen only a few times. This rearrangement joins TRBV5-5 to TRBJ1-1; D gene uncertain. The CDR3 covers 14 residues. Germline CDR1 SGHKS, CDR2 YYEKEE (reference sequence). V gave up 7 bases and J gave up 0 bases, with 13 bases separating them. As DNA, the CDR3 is TGTGCCAGCGAGTCATTCGCAATGAACACTGAAGCTTTCTTT. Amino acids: CASESFAMNTEAFF.

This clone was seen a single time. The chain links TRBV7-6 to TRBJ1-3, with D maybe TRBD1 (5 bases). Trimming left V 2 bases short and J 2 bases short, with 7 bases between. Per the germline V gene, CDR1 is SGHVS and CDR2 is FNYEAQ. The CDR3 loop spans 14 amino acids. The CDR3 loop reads CASSLQGPGNTIYF. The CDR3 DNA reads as TGTGCCAGCAGCTTACAGGGCCCTGGAAACACCATATATTTT.

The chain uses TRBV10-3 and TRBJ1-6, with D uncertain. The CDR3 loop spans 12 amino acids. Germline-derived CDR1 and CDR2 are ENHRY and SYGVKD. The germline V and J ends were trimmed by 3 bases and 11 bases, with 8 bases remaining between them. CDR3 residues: CAISEEGPPLHF. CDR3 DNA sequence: TGTGCCATCAGTGAAGAAGGTCCACCCCTCCACTTT.

The CDR3 DNA reads as TGTGCCAGCAGCAGCTTAGGGACTAGCGGGACCCACGAGCAGTACTTC. Protein: CASSSLGTSGTHEQYF. The chain couples TRBV28 to TRBJ2-7; 13 bases align to TRBD2. The CDR3 has 16 amino acids. After removal of 6 bases from V and 5 bases from J, the junction contained 10 bases not matched to a gene. The germline CDR1 and CDR2 sequences are MDHEN and SYDVKM.

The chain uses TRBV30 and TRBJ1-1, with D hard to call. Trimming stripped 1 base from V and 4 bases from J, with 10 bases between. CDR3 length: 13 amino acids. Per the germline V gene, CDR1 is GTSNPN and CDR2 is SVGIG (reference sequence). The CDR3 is CAWSEGASTEAFF. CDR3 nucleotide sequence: TGTGCCTGGAGTGAGGGTGCCAGCACTGAAGCTTTCTTT. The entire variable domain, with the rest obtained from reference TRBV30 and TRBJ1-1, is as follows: SQTIHQWPATLVQPVGSPLSLECTVEGTSNPNLYWYRQAAGRGLQLLFYSVGIGQISSEVPQNLSASRPQDRQFILSSKKLLLSDSGFYLCAWSEGASTEAFFGQGTRLTVV.

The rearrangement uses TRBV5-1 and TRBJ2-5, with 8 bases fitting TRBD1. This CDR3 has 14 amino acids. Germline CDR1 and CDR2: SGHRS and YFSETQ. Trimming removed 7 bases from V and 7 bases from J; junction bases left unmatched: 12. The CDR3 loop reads CASSPPRDRGTQYF. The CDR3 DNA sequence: TGCGCCAGCTCGCCCCCCCGAGACAGGGGGACCCAGTACTTC.

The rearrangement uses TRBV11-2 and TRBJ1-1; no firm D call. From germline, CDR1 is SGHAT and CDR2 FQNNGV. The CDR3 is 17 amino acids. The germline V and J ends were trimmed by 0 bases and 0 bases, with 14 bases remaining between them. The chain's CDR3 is CASSLDLFLAMNTEAFF. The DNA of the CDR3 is TGTGCCAGCAGCTTAGATCTGTTTCTCGCCATGAACACTGAAGCTTTCTTT.

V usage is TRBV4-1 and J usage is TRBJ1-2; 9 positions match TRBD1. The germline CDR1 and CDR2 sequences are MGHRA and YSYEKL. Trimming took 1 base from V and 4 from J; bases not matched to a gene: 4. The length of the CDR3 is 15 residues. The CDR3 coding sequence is TGCGCCAGCAGCCAAGGAGCGACAGGGGGCTATGGCTACACCTTC. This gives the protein CASSQGATGGYGYTF.

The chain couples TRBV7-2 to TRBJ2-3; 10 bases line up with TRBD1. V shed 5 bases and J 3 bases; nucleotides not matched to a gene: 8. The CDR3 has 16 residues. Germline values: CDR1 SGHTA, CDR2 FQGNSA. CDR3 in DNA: TGTGCCAGCAGCCCGCGGACAGGGGGTAAGACAGATACGCAGTATTTT. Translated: CASSPRTGGKTDTQYF.

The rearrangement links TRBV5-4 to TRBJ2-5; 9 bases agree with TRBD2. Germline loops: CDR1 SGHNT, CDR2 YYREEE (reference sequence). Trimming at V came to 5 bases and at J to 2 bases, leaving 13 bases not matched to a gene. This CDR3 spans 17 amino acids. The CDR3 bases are TGTGCCAGCAGTCGCGGGACTAGCTCCCAGGGGCAAGAGACCCAGTACTTC. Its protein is CASSRGTSSQGQETQYF.

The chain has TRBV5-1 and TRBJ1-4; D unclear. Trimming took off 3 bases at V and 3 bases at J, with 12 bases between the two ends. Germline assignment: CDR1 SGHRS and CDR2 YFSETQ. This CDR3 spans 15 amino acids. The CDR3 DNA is TGCGCCAGCAGCTCCGCCAGAAGTTCTAATGAAAAACTGTTTTTT. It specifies CASSSARSSNEKLFF.